This T cell receptor beta chain appears in the sequencing data of a study of human T cells and chemical hapten exposure (dated by TCRdb to about 2021). General notes on the study: For sensitization, 2% DPC in acetone was applied to a 2 cm by 2 cm area of upper inner arm skin. Patients additionally received weekly therapeutic DPC doses to the scalp throughout the approximately 22-week study period. Patch testing was performed on the upper back with Finn chambers containing 0.01% DPC, and the patch tests were scored after 6 days according to International Contact Dermatitis Research Group standards. Libraries were pooled for sequencing, and per-sample TCR yields varied mainly because of small differences in library volumes within the pool. Blood samples were taken from patients before sensitization (week 0) and at 2, 6 and about 24 weeks after DPC sensitization. The study tracked peripheral blood TCR repertoire changes in vivo during primary and secondary sensitization to the hapten diphenylcyclopropenone (DPC) in alopecia patients. Most of the patients in the cohort were female, and the cohort covered alopecia areata with under or over 50% scalp involvement, alopecia totalis and alopecia universalis. For TCR sequencing, blood came from twenty-nine alopecia patients at anywhere from one to four time points (pre-sensitization, 2, 6 and 24 weeks). Study-wide conclusions, independent of this receptor: Compared with pre-sensitization or healthy control sets, expanded TCRs formed significantly more large CDR3 similarity clusters, which is consistent with antigen-driven responses. The number of PT1 expanded TCRs positively correlated with patch test score, significant at thresholds 8, 16 and 32 but not 4. Because all patients had alopecia, a presumed autoimmune disease, the immune response of the patients might differ from that of healthy individuals. Repeated subsampling changed both the strength of the expansion versus patch-test correlation and the threshold at which the correlation became significant. DPC sensitization did not change the number of TCRs with a frequency above 1 in 1000, and there was no evidence of changes in global repertoire structure.

The protocol used for the library was RACE. The reads were generated on a NextSeq 500. During library preparation, unique molecular identifiers were attached to individual cDNA molecules so that TCRs could be counted quantitatively and reproducibly. Both TCR alpha and TCR beta chains were sequenced from each blood RNA sample. In the source study's methods: The median number of TCRs per sample was over 95,000, ranging from 23,224 to 690,600. V, J and CDR3 annotation of the TCR reads was performed with the Decombinator software suite. Every sample was subsampled to the same number of TCRs (28,000) for the PS versus PT1 abundance plots. Expanded TCRs were defined as absent before sensitization and observed at least eight times at the 2-week time point. Clones were called with MiXCR by TCRdb after fastp trimmed the public reads at Q25, and only in-frame beta chains were retained. Rows merge per CDR3 protein into single entries with the most common DNA and genes. TCRdb, rather than the study authors, made the V and J calls. The sample contains approximately 57,000 distinct CDR3 sequences, around 9.3% of them found a single time. The biggest ten clones account for 10% to 15% of the sample.

This sample's time point label indicates: patch test 1, 2 weeks after DPC sensitization. The treatment or condition label corresponds to: therapeutic diphenylcyclopropenone sensitization with weekly scalp DPC. At each patch-test visit, blood was drawn before the patch test was applied. To be eligible, patients had to be aged 18 to 70, diagnosed with alopecia and judged suitable for DPC therapy, while pregnant patients were excluded. Unfractionated whole blood was collected in Tempus Blood RNA tubes, and total RNA was extracted from that blood. Relative to germline, V is 8 bases shorter and J is 10 bases shorter, with 17 bases between their ends. From the cysteine up to the phenylalanine, the CDR3 has a length of 12 residues. The DNA shown is the 36-base CDR3, in frame from base 1. This clonotype was seen at least ten times. Its antigen remains undetermined. Base qualities were left out, and no much larger clone turns up one base away.

This specimen was whole blood, taken in connection with sensitization to the hapten diphenylcyclopropenone (DPC). This clonotype was sampled from a woman in her forties with alopecia areata. Some clones in this sample may be carry-over from other donors' samples. The V gene is TRBV12-3 or TRBV12-4 and the J gene is TRBJ1-1, with the D gene not confidently named. Read as DNA, the sequence is TGTGCCAGCGCCCCGGCGGGATTGGGAGCTTTCTTT. Translated, this is CASAPAGLGAFF.